The T cell receptor (beta chain) under discussion was sequenced for a study of T cells after yellow fever vaccination. About the research overall: Preparation used SMART-Seq v4 Ultra Low Input for the low-cell-number fractions.

Template switching by 5'RACE produced TCR cDNA, adding a universal primer site and UMIs. In TCRdb, the 5' RACE reads were re-called with MiXCR into one record per CDR3 protein. The sample holds 60,000 to 75,000 distinct CDR3 sequences, approximately 7% seen once. This clonotype was seen a few times. Per germline, CDR1 MGHRA and CDR2 YSYEKL. The length of the CDR3 is 17 residues. V lost 1 base to trimming and J lost 3 bases; unmatched junction nucleotides: 9. The material sequenced was CD8+ T cells sorted from PBMCs, taken 45 days after the first yellow fever vaccination. The sequence came from a man younger than 35 who received the YFV17D yellow fever vaccine. This chain connects TRBV4-1 to TRBJ2-4, with 7 nucleotides matching TRBD1. The CDR3 loop is CASSQGPAGGDKNIQYF. The CDR3 coding sequence is TGCGCCAGCAGCCAAGGGCCCGCAGGGGGAGACAAAAACATTCAGTACTTC.